This TCR beta chain derives from a study of cytomegalovirus exposure and HLA in healthy donors. This PCR relied on a set of 60 Vbeta primers and 13 Jbeta primers. Method: immunoSEQ multiplex PCR; TCRdb's copy keeps in-frame clones and lacks some. In the table there are more than 200,000 clones, 65% to 90% of which are singletons. General study results and limits: Earlier findings revealed that most TCR beta V segments proved productive either about 87% or about 30% of the time.

Unmatched junction bases numbered 9, after V lost 0 bases and J lost 1 base. Germline V gene sequence: CDR1 LGHNA, CDR2 YNFKEQ. This CDR3 is built from 18 residues. As to this clone: The antigen is undetermined.

J is TRBJ2-3 and V is TRBV4-2, with 8 bases lining up with TRBD2. The receptor was derived from a girl between 5 and 17 years old in good health and CMV-seronegative. The sample taken for sequencing was PBMCs. The CDR3 loop is CASSQDASGWFGTDTQYF. The CDR3 nucleotides read TGTGCCAGCAGCCAAGACGCTAGCGGGTGGTTTGGCACAGATACGCAGTATTTT.